This TCR beta chain was documented in a study of CD8 T cells in ankylosing spondylitis. MiXCR, run by TCRdb on the 5' RACE reads, gives a single entry per CDR3 protein. The sample carries around 450,000 distinct CDR3 sequences, roughly a quarter recorded once. Broader study findings: Clones linked to disease were reported to show significant enrichment in matched ankylosing spondylitis synovial fluid. Earlier studies detected some motif variants in reactive arthritis synovial fluid and blood. What seemed typical of ankylosing spondylitis blood was a TCR beta motif built from several highly homologous variants. Relatively scarce in peripheral blood, disease-linked clones were CD8+.

Germline loops: CDR1 SGHAT, CDR2 FQNNGV. Trimming removed 6 bases from V and 4 bases from J, with 13 bases in between. The CDR3 runs to 13 residues. A remark on this clonotype: Antigen unknown.

The sample comprised blood, either unsorted or a sorted T cell fraction (not recorded which). This rearrangement joins TRBV11-2 to TRBJ2-7, with D perhaps being TRBD1 or TRBD2 (6 bases each). The TCR originated in a male donor with ankylosing spondylitis. As DNA, the CDR3 is TGTGCCAGCAGTCCGAGGGGGGTTTACGAGCAGTACGTC. Residues: CASSPRGVYEQYV.